These T cell receptor beta chains were read from a single sample in a study of patients and donors after allogeneic stem cell transplantation. TCRdb passed the RT-PCR reads through MiXCR, listing each CDR3 protein once. The sample shows around 150,000 distinct CDR3 sequences, approximately 30% of them seen only once. Material: blood, either unsorted or a sorted T cell fraction (not recorded which). All receptors come from a human donor who was either an allogeneic HSCT recipient or a stem cell or donor lymphocyte infusion donor (not recorded which). It is not recorded whose cells these are; they may come from a transplant donor. Both conserved end residues are part of each CDR3. Clone size is stated in some rows and not others, as once, few, many or a class when expanded.

cdr3_length clone_size j_call v_call cdr3_aa
16 - TRBJ2-1 TRBV3-1 CASSTPLASSYNEQFF
16 few TRBJ2-2 TRBV7-3 CASSFTGTGVSGELFF
15 - TRBJ2-5 TRBV12-3/TRBV12-4 CASNPQTGGKETQYF
13 - TRBJ2-1 TRBV29-1 CSVGDRSYNEQFF
15 - TRBJ2-1 TRBV12-3/TRBV12-4 CASSAHFTSYNEQFF
15 - TRBJ2-5 TRBV6-1 CASSLNPPSTETQYF
14 many TRBJ1-5 TRBV12-3/TRBV12-4 CASSSTGGEQPQHF
13 - TRBJ2-4 TRBV7-2 CASSLDQAGIQYF
14 few TRBJ1-5 TRBV30 CAWGRDRKNQPQHF
14 - TRBJ2-1 TRBV28 CASIKDSYGNEQFF
14 - TRBJ2-2 TRBV10-2 CASRRDRGAGELFF
11 few TRBJ1-1 TRBV20-1 CSARDPVFLAF
14 few TRBJ1-3 TRBV20-1 CSARPEQGLNTIYF
15 - TRBJ2-1 TRBV4-3 CASSQGPNSYNEQFF
13 - TRBJ2-7 TRBV5-1 CASSPLASYEQYF
16 - TRBJ2-5 TRBV7-6 CASSLVLAGGEETQYF
14 - TRBJ2-7 TRBV20-1 CSALKRTFEGEQYF
12 many TRBJ1-2 TRBV5-6 CASSFSTNGYTF
13 - TRBJ2-3 TRBV14 CASSQAIRDTQYF
14 once TRBJ2-2 TRBV6-6 CASTSGMNTGELFF
14 - TRBJ2-5 TRBV7-2 CASSFSSTPETQYF
15 many TRBJ2-7 TRBV12-3/TRBV12-4 CASSFGLAGGYEQYF
15 few TRBJ1-5 TRBV15 CATSRDPGFNQPQHF
17 - TRBJ2-1 TRBV6-2/TRBV6-3 CASSYWGRVPSYNEQFF
16 few TRBJ1-2 TRBV5-1 CASSLMGASSSYGYTF
17 few TRBJ1-5 TRBV28 CASSPRQGTTGNQPQHF
14 - TRBJ2-7 TRBV29-1 CSVERQGAVYEQYF
13 few TRBJ2-1 TRBV18 CASSPQGGNEQFF
16 few TRBJ2-7 TRBV4-3 CASSQDGKAGGYEQYF
14 many TRBJ1-1 TRBV12-3/TRBV12-4 CASSHTGSGTEAFF
14 many TRBJ2-7 TRBV6-5 CASSYDRWSYEQYF
10 - TRBJ2-1 TRBV24-1 CATRGLEQFF
16 - TRBJ2-7 TRBV6-5 CASSRTGVDRSYEQYF
14 few TRBJ2-3 TRBV6-1 CASSRLASTDTQYF
14 many TRBJ1-5 TRBV7-2 CASSPRYGNQPQHF
12 many TRBJ2-5 TRBV29-1 CSVGLSGETQYF
14 many TRBJ1-5 TRBV5-6 CASSLRQGNQPQHF
15 - TRBJ1-2 TRBV5-4 CASSLPPGLSYGYTF
15 few TRBJ1-5 TRBV28 CASLPFEGLNQPQHF
13 - TRBJ2-5 TRBV4-2 CASSPGHQETQYF
20 - TRBJ2-2 TRBV4-3 CASSLNLLAGVYPNTGELFF
14 - TRBJ2-5 TRBV18 CASSPPALVETQYF
19 - TRBJ2-1 TRBV10-3 CAIQGLAGGEGPTYNEQFF
14 - TRBJ1-5 TRBV12-3/TRBV12-4 CASSLDTANQPQHF
16 - TRBJ2-5 TRBV27 CASVTRNGQGQETQYF
16 many TRBJ1-2 TRBV5-1 CASSLSPGTGFIDYTF
15 few TRBJ2-7 TRBV4-2 CASSQDGTVTYEQYF
15 - TRBJ1-2 TRBV3-1 CASSPLPGGVRGCTF
14 - TRBJ2-7 TRBV3-1 CASSQGLVTGEQYF
15 - TRBJ2-7 TRBV4-3 CASSQDGSFSYEQYF
14 - TRBJ2-1 TRBV27 CASRKGPSYNEQFF
13 - TRBJ2-5 TRBV11-2 CASSSGLEETQYF
17 few TRBJ1-1 TRBV10-1 CASSELSGGGINTEAFF
14 few TRBJ2-1 TRBV20-1 CSACGLAAYNEQFF
14 few TRBJ2-4 TRBV28 CASSFGGSKNIQYF
15 - TRBJ2-1 TRBV5-6 CASSLEASGYNEQFF
14 few TRBJ1-5 TRBV19 CASARQYSNQPQHF
14 - TRBJ1-1 TRBV7-9 CASSLVWRSTEAFF